These 32 T cell receptor beta chains originate from one sample sequenced in a study of shared clonotypes between healthy human individuals. It was CD45RO-negative cells, positively selected for CCR7, that made up naive CD8 cells, with terminally differentiated effector memory CD45RA+ cells excluded. The protocol was immunoSEQ multiplex PCR, while the TCRdb copy is restricted to in-frame clones and leaves out a portion. The table includes roughly 850,000 clones, 96% detected once. Sequencing was carried out using naive CD8+ T cells sorted from blood. These receptors were taken from a man aged 30-40 years in good health.

This chain connects TRBV27 to TRBJ2-1, with 11 nucleotides matching TRBD2. Per the germline V gene, CDR1 is MNHEY and CDR2 is SMNVEV (reference sequence). The length of the CDR3 is 14 residues. With V trimmed by 4 bases and J by 10 bases, 6 bases remained unmatched. CDR3 sequence reads: CASSSLAGAREQFF. The CDR3 DNA sequence: TGTGCCAGCAGTTCACTAGCGGGAGCACGCGAGCAGTTCTTC.

About this clone itself: The sample carries other DNA sequences with the same CDR3. The chain carries TRBV7-9 and TRBJ2-7, with D unresolved. V gave up 5 bases and J gave up 3 bases, with 11 bases separating them. The CDR3 extends over 13 amino acids. Germline CDR1 and CDR2: SEHNR and FQNEAQ (reference sequence). The CDR3 here is CASSPGSRYEQYF. The CDR3 nucleotides read TGTGCCAGCAGCCCGGGCTCCCGCTACGAGCAGTACTTC.

The rearrangement uses TRBV15 and TRBJ1-4; D gene unclear. V shed 8 bases and J shed 8 bases, with 12 bases lying between them. This CDR3 is 12 amino acids long. Germline CDR1 reads LNHNV; CDR2 reads YYDKDF (reference sequence). CDR3 nucleotide sequence: TGTGCCACCGGACTATCACCGGAAAAACTGTTTTTT. Amino acid sequence: CATGLSPEKLFF.

V usage is TRBV4-3 and J usage is TRBJ2-1; the match to TRBD1 covers 7 bases. The CDR3 is 18 amino acids. Germline CDR1 LGHNA, CDR2 YSLEER. The J segment lost 2 bases and the V segment lost 0 bases, leaving 10 bases of the junction unmatched. CDR3 sequence reads: CASSQDLWTGGTYNEQFF. In DNA form, the CDR3 reads TGCGCCAGCAGCCAAGATCTGTGGACAGGTGGGACCTACAATGAGCAGTTCTTC.

This clone occurred once. The V call is TRBV18, the J call TRBJ2-1; 9 positions match TRBD1. This CDR3 is 15 amino acids long. The V and J ends lost 2 bases and 7 bases, in that order; junction bases with no gene match: 6. The germline CDR1 and CDR2 sequences are KGHSH and LQKENI. CDR3 DNA: TGTGCCAGCTCACCATCCGACAGGGGGAGTAATGAGCAGTTCTTC. Protein sequence: CASSPSDRGSNEQFF.

This sequence joins TRBV27 and TRBJ2-3, with 13 bases identical to TRBD2. Germline lookup yields CDR1 MNHEY and CDR2 SMNVEV (reference sequence). The V segment lost 6 bases and the J segment 3 bases; nucleotides outside the gene matches: 15. The CDR3 length is 19 residues. CDR3 amino acids: CASRRTSGRLFAVTDTQYF. Written as DNA, the CDR3 is TGTGCCAGCAGACGGACTAGCGGGAGACTCTTTGCGGTAACAGATACGCAGTATTTT.

This CDR3 reads CASSLDMGLAGNYEQYF. In nucleotides, the CDR3 is TGTGCCAGCAGCTTAGATATGGGCCTAGCGGGGAACTACGAGCAGTACTTC. The rearrangement joins TRBV11-2 to TRBJ2-7, with 9 bases lining up with TRBD2. This CDR3 has 17 amino acids. Germline loops: CDR1 SGHAT, CDR2 FQNNGV. The junction had 9 bases not matched to a gene; V was cut back by 0 bases and J by 3 bases.

CDR3 amino acids: CASSLVDGSSGIANTGELFF. CDR3 nucleotides: TGTGCCAGCAGTTTAGTTGACGGGTCTAGCGGAATCGCGAACACCGGGGAGCTGTTTTTT. The V call is TRBV27, the J call TRBJ2-2; 7 nucleotides align to TRBD2. The CDR3 contains 20 residues. With 2 bases clipped from V and 0 bases from J, the junction kept 15 bases outside the gene matches. Germline V gene data show CDR1 as MNHEY and CDR2 as SMNVEV (reference sequence).

V usage is TRBV28 and J usage is TRBJ1-2; D ambiguous. From germline, CDR1 is MDHEN and CDR2 SYDVKM. CDR3 length equals 12 residues. Deletions cut 3 bases from V and 8 bases from J, with 10 bases between. The DNA of the CDR3 is TGTGCCAGCAGTTTTAGGGCATCCGGCTACACCTTC. Translation: CASSFRASGYTF.

This chain connects TRBV7-3 to TRBJ2-3; the match to TRBD2 covers 9 bases. Trimming at V came to 5 bases and at J to 2 bases, leaving 8 bases not matched to a gene. CDR1 and CDR2 (germline): SGHTA, FQGTGA. The CDR3 contains 16 residues. In DNA, the CDR3 is TGTGCCAGCAGCCTAGATAGCGGGAGTTACACAGATACGCAGTATTTT. This translates into CASSLDSGSYTDTQYF.

This chain uses TRBV29-1 with TRBJ2-1; 10 bases are a match to TRBD1. This CDR3 region has 14 residues. Losses at the gene ends were 2 bases for V and 5 bases for J; bases not matched to a gene: 3. Germline V gene lookup returns CDR1 SQVTM and CDR2 ANQGSEA. The CDR3 protein is CSVEFGTGDNEQFF. The CDR3 DNA follows: TGCAGCGTTGAATTCGGGACAGGGGACAATGAGCAGTTCTTC.

This chain links TRBV6-1 with TRBJ2-5; tentatively, D is TRBD1 or TRBD2 (6 bases each). This CDR3 is 14 amino acids long. Trimming removed 6 bases at V and 3 bases at J, with 14 bases between. Germline V lookup: CDR1 MNHNS, CDR2 SASEGT. CDR3 region: CASRGGSKEETQYF. The CDR3 DNA reads TGTGCCAGCAGGGGGGGCAGCAAAGAAGAGACCCAGTACTTC.

V usage is TRBV15 and J usage is TRBJ1-4, with D unresolved. The CDR3 extends over 12 amino acids. Germline-derived CDR1 and CDR2 are LNHNV and YYDKDF (reference sequence). The germline V and J ends were trimmed by 6 bases and 4 bases, with 6 bases remaining between them. CDR3 amino acids: CATRGRNEKLFF. DNA of the CDR3: TGTGCCACCAGGGGTCGTAATGAAAAACTGTTTTTT.

The V and J genes are TRBV28 and TRBJ1-1; D not certain. From germline, CDR1 is MDHEN and CDR2 SYDVKM. This CDR3 has 13 amino acids. Between the trimmed V and J ends, which lost 5 bases and 4 bases, there was a span of 11 bases. The CDR3 nucleotides are TGTGCCAGCAGTCCCCCGTTTATCACTGAAGCTTTCTTT. It yields the protein CASSPPFITEAFF.

V gene TRBV5-4 combines with J gene TRBJ1-1; 7 positions agree with TRBD1. V shed 0 bases and J 9 bases; nucleotides not matched to a gene: 11. Looked up from germline, CDR1 is SGHNT and CDR2 is YYREEE (reference sequence). The CDR3 extends over 15 amino acids. The CDR3 DNA reads TGTGCCAGCAGCTTGGGGAAACAGGGGAGAGGGAAAGCTTTCTTT. It is translated as CASSLGKQGRGKAFF.

This chain connects TRBV5-1 to TRBJ2-5; D unclear. The CDR3 length is 14 residues. CDR1 and CDR2 (germline): SGHRS, YFSETQ. Trimming pared 3 bases from V and 5 bases from J, leaving 14 bases between. CDR3 protein: CASSSDWLFETQYF. The CDR3, as DNA: TGCGCCAGCAGCTCGGATTGGCTATTCGAGACCCAGTACTTC.

This chain joins TRBV10-3 and TRBJ1-3; D is undetermined. The CDR3 extends over 14 amino acids. The germline CDR1 and CDR2 sequences are ENHRY and SYGVKD. V was shortened by 3 bases and J by 0 bases, with 6 bases between the two germline ends. CDR3 nucleotide sequence: TGTGCCATCAGTGATATTTACTCTGGAAACACCATATATTTT. Its translation is CAISDIYSGNTIYF.

This CDR3 is CASSLNPGTPKETQYF. For the CDR3, the DNA is TGCGCCAGCAGCTTGAACCCCGGGACGCCTAAAGAGACCCAGTACTTC. The chain couples TRBV5-1 to TRBJ2-5; D possibly uses TRBD1 or TRBD2 (5 bases each). From germline, CDR1 is SGHRS and CDR2 YFSETQ. Trimming shortened V by 1 base and J by 3 bases, and 16 bases separated the two germline ends. The CDR3 loop spans 16 amino acids.

V usage is TRBV6-5 and J usage is TRBJ2-7, with a tentative D call TRBD1 (5 bases). Germline-derived CDR1 and CDR2 are MNHEY and SVGAGI. Deletions cut 3 bases from V and 5 bases from J, with 11 bases between. CDR3 length: 13 residues. CDR3 loop: CASSYTGLNEQYF. In DNA form, the CDR3 reads TGTGCCAGCAGTTATACAGGATTGAACGAGCAGTACTTC.

V is TRBV7-2 and J is TRBJ2-7, with TRBD1 identical over 8 bases. V lost 1 base, J lost 0 bases, and 5 bases stayed unmatched. Germline V gene data show CDR1 as SGHTA and CDR2 as FQGNSA. This CDR3 comprises 16 residues. CDR3 sequence: CASSLEARGRSYEQYF. Here the CDR3 DNA reads TGTGCCAGCAGCTTAGAAGCCAGGGGGCGCTCCTACGAGCAGTACTTC.

This chain uses TRBV27 with TRBJ1-2; TRBD1 matches 7 bases. Per the germline V gene, CDR1 is MNHEY and CDR2 is SMNVEV (reference sequence). With V trimmed by 7 bases and J by 5 bases, 7 bases remained unmatched. There are 13 residues in the CDR3. CDR3 residues: CASMDRSDYGYTF. The CDR3 DNA reads TGTGCCAGCATGGACAGGTCAGATTATGGCTACACCTTC.

The chain combines TRBV5-6 with TRBJ2-7, with no clear D. The germline CDR1 and CDR2 sequences are SGHDT and YYEEEE. Between the trimmed V and J ends, which lost 1 base and 1 base, there was a span of 6 bases. This CDR3 is built from 13 residues. The chain's CDR3 is CASSLWNSYEQYF. The CDR3 DNA reads TGTGCCAGCAGCTTGTGGAATTCCTACGAGCAGTACTTC.

This chain links TRBV6-5 with TRBJ1-1; no clear D gene. V was cut by 0 bases and J by 2 bases, with 10 bases left in between. The CDR3 sequence is 15 residues long. Per germline, CDR1 MNHEY and CDR2 SVGAGI. CDR3 in DNA: TGTGCCAGCAGTTACTCCGGACGGGCAAACACTGAAGCTTTCTTT. It translates to CASSYSGRANTEAFF.

The chain uses TRBV6-6 and TRBJ1-5; 8 nucleotides agree with TRBD1. Germline-derived CDR1 and CDR2 are MNHNY and SVGAGI (reference sequence). The ends lost 2 bases at V and 5 bases at J; junction bases unmatched: 5. This CDR3 region has 15 residues. The CDR3: CASSYGQGNDQPQHF. The CDR3, as DNA: TGTGCCAGCAGTTACGGACAGGGTAATGATCAGCCCCAGCATTTT.

The chain carries TRBV7-9 and TRBJ2-7, with 9 bases aligning to TRBD1. Germline trimming cut 4 bases from V and 6 bases from J; bases unmatched to any gene: 10. From germline, CDR1 is SEHNR and CDR2 FQNEAQ (reference sequence). This CDR3 is 15 amino acids long. The CDR3 is CASSSGQGMRSEQYF. The CDR3 DNA follows: TGTGCCAGCAGCTCCGGACAGGGGATGCGGAGCGAGCAGTACTTC.

The chain uses TRBV4-3 and TRBJ1-3; D not certain. The V end lost 0 bases, the J end lost 0 bases, and 9 bases lay between the germline ends. The V gene's germline CDR1 is LGHNA and CDR2 YSLEER. The CDR3 is 16 residues long. The chain's CDR3 is CASSQDRWRSGNTIYF. In DNA form, the CDR3 reads TGCGCCAGCAGCCAAGATAGGTGGCGCTCTGGAAACACCATATATTTT.

To note about this clone: One junction end disagrees with the germline gene, perhaps due to a read error. The rearrangement joins TRBV18 to TRBJ2-7, with a tentative D call TRBD1 (6 bases). The CDR3 contains 14 residues. Germline V gives CDR1 KGHSH, CDR2 LQKENI. The CDR3 bases are TGTGCCAGCTCACCAGGGACACCGATCTACAAGCAGTACTTC. This sequence encodes CASSPGTPIYKQYF.

The chain carries TRBV2 and TRBJ1-1, with TRBD1 matching over 8 bases. The CDR3 consists of 13 residues. With 7 bases clipped from V and 7 bases from J, the junction kept 8 bases outside the gene matches. Germline V CDR1 and CDR2: SNHLY, FYNNEI. The CDR3 loop reads CASKDSGGNEAFF. The CDR3 region has the DNA TGTGCCAGCAAAGACTCAGGGGGCAATGAAGCTTTCTTT.

This clone was picked up one time. J is TRBJ1-1 and V is TRBV23-1, with 9 bases identical to TRBD1. TRBV23-1 is assigned to the ORF class and has an uncertain function. Unmatched junction bases numbered 4, after V lost 1 base and J lost 7 bases. This CDR3 is built from 14 residues. The CDR3 here is CASSQYRGQIEAFF. Written as DNA, the CDR3 is TGCGCCAGCAGTCAATACAGGGGGCAGATTGAAGCTTTCTTT.

The genes are TRBV7-9 and TRBJ2-5; 11 bases are shared with TRBD2. Germline CDR1 SEHNR, CDR2 FQNEAQ (reference sequence). The CDR3 is 19 amino acids. The trim removed 3 bases at V and 5 bases at J, leaving 17 bases unmatched. The CDR3: CASSFLIQPSGRFAETQYF. For the CDR3, the DNA is TGTGCCAGCAGCTTCCTTATCCAACCTAGCGGGAGGTTTGCTGAGACCCAGTACTTC.

In this sample, this clone turned up once. This rearrangement joins TRBV5-1 to TRBJ2-7; 11 bases align to TRBD2. The CDR3 covers 14 residues. Germline V gene sequence: CDR1 SGHRS, CDR2 YFSETQ. The V gene end was trimmed by 6 bases and the J gene end by 3 bases; junction bases not matched to a gene: 5. The CDR3 region is CASNYGTSGYEQYF. The CDR3, as DNA: TGCGCCAGCAACTACGGGACTAGCGGCTACGAGCAGTACTTC. Based on the CDR3 plus reference TRBV5-1 and TRBJ2-7, the full variable domain is KAGVTQTPRYLIKTRGQQVTLSCSPISGHRSVSWYQQTPGQGLQFLFEYFSETQRNKGNFPGRFSGRQFSNSRSEMNVSTLELGDSALYLCASNYGTSGYEQYFGPGTRLTVT.

The gene calls are TRBV2 and TRBJ1-2; TRBD1 matches at 9 bases. The V gene's germline CDR1 is SNHLY and CDR2 FYNNEI. Trimming cost V 6 bases and J 3 bases; bases outside gene matches: 11. The CDR3 covers 16 residues. The CDR3 DNA reads as TGTGCCAGCAGGGCCTTACAGGGGGCGCGATACTATGGCTACACCTTC. It encodes CASRALQGARYYGYTF.